The 12 T cell receptor beta chains in this list originate from one sample, sequenced in a study of CD8 T cells in ankylosing spondylitis. The study, taken as a whole, reports: Seemingly distinctive of ankylosing spondylitis blood was a TCR beta motif formed by eight highly homologous variants.

Antigens for these TCRs are unknown. TCRdb re-called the 5' RACE reads with MiXCR, one entry per CDR3 protein. The sample holds a few hundred thousand distinct CDR3 sequences, 18% seen once. The material sequenced was blood, either unsorted or a sorted T cell fraction (not recorded which). These receptors were taken from a male donor with ankylosing spondylitis.

This chain connects TRBV5-1 to TRBJ1-1; no reliable D call. CDR3 length equals 13 residues. CDR1 is SGHRS, CDR2 YFSETQ, per germline. V shed 0 bases and J shed 3 bases, with 6 bases lying between them. The CDR3 is CASSLVGHTEAFF. The CDR3 DNA reads as TGCGCCAGCAGCTTGGTGGGTCACACTGAAGCTTTCTTT.

This chain joins TRBV12-3 or TRBV12-4 and TRBJ2-7, with TRBD2 identical over 7 bases. After removal of 1 base from V and 6 bases from J, the junction contained 6 bases not matched to a gene. The CDR3 loop spans 14 amino acids. The CDR3 protein is CASSLGLAGAEQYF. The CDR3 coding sequence is TGTGCCAGCAGTTTAGGACTAGCCGGGGCCGAGCAGTACTTC.

This chain uses TRBV20-1 with TRBJ1-1, with D possibly matching TRBD1 (6 bases). The CDR3 runs 15 residues. CDR1 and CDR2 (germline): DFQATT, SNEGSKA (reference sequence). The V gene lost 0 bases and the J gene lost 4 bases, with 15 bases spanning the gap. The CDR3 region has the DNA TGCAGTGCTAGAGATCAGCCAGGGGATGCCACTGAAGCTTTCTTT. This gives the protein CSARDQPGDATEAFF.

This clonotype occurred a few times. The chain couples TRBV30 to TRBJ2-3, with D perhaps being TRBD1 or TRBD2 (5 bases each). The CDR3 is 13 residues long. The germline V gene encodes CDR1 GTSNPN and CDR2 SVGIG (reference sequence). V lost 1 base, J lost 6 bases, and 11 bases lay in between. The CDR3 region is CAWSGDHLDTQYF. The CDR3 bases are TGTGCCTGGAGTGGGGACCACCTTGATACGCAGTATTTT.

This clonotype has more than one count but fewer than ten. V and J are TRBV20-1 and TRBJ2-7; TRBD2 might be the D (5 bases). The ends were cut back, 3 bases at V and 0 bases at J, with 9 bases in the middle. The CDR3 contains 13 residues. CDR1 DFQATT and CDR2 SNEGSKA come from the germline V gene (reference sequence). In DNA form, the CDR3 reads TGCAGTGCTAGTAGCGATTACTCCTACGAGCAGTACTTC. Its translation is CSASSDYSYEQYF.

The gene calls are TRBV6-5 and TRBJ2-7; either TRBD1 or TRBD2 may supply D (5 bases each). The germline V gene encodes CDR1 MNHEY and CDR2 SVGAGI. V lost 2 bases, J lost 7 bases, and 15 bases lay in between. This CDR3 region has 14 residues. The CDR3 is CASSYTGPLGEQYF. The CDR3 DNA sequence: TGTGCCAGCAGTTACACGGGACCCCTGGGGGAGCAGTACTTC.

This clonotype was detected only a few times. V usage is TRBV11-1 and J usage is TRBJ2-3; 10 bases align to TRBD2. The V segment lost 6 bases and the J segment 2 bases; nucleotides outside the gene matches: 14. CDR1 is SGHAT and CDR2 is FQDESV in the germline V gene (reference sequence). The CDR3 consists of 18 residues. CDR3 amino acids: CASSPPPTSGDHTDTQYF. CDR3 nucleotide sequence: TGTGCCAGCAGTCCCCCCCCTACTAGCGGGGACCACACAGATACGCAGTATTTT.

V is TRBV6-1 and J is TRBJ1-1; 9 bases agree with TRBD1. This CDR3 comprises 16 residues. Germline lookup yields CDR1 MNHNS and CDR2 SASEGT. With V trimmed by 3 bases and J by 2 bases, 7 bases remained unmatched. The CDR3 bases are TGTGCCAGCAGTGACATGCGGGACAGGGTCAACACTGAAGCTTTCTTT. This encodes CASSDMRDRVNTEAFF.

The table lists this clonotype with a few counts. The J gene is TRBJ2-3, the V gene TRBV12-3 or TRBV12-4, with 7 positions matching TRBD2. The CDR3 spans 16 residues. With 8 bases clipped from V and 2 bases from J, the junction kept 13 bases outside the gene matches. In DNA, the CDR3 is TGTGCCAGCCGACCCGAGCGGGATCAAATCACAGATACGCAGTATTTT. Its protein is CASRPERDQITDTQYF.

This clonotype was seen many times. This chain links TRBV6-6 with TRBJ2-3; D is uncertain. Trimming removed 0 bases at V and 5 bases at J, with 0 bases between. CDR3 length: 11 amino acids. Germline V CDR1 and CDR2: MNHNY, SVGAGI (reference sequence). The CDR3 loop reads CASSYSDTQYF. The CDR3 DNA follows: TGTGCCAGCAGTTACTCAGATACGCAGTATTTT.

In this sample, this clonotype turned up many times. The chain recombines TRBV7-8 with TRBJ2-5; D might be TRBD2 (6 bases). CDR3 length: 15 amino acids. V gave up 4 bases and J gave up 4 bases, with 16 bases separating them. CDR1 and CDR2 from the germline V gene are SGHVS and FQNEAQ. The CDR3 DNA reads TGTGCCAGCAGCTCCTTAGCGGACCTGGGAGAGACCCAGTACTTC. This gives the protein CASSSLADLGETQYF.

The chain is built from TRBV20-1 and TRBJ2-3; D possibly corresponds to TRBD2 (5 bases). The CDR3 is 14 residues long. With 4 bases removed from V and 0 bases from J, the gap between germline ends came to 11 bases. Germline-derived CDR1 and CDR2 are DFQATT and SNEGSKA (reference sequence). The CDR3 spells CSANGVSSTDTQYF. As DNA, the CDR3 is TGCAGTGCTAACGGGGTCTCTAGCACAGATACGCAGTATTTT.